This entry lists 5 T cell receptor beta chains sequenced from one sample in a study of monozygotic twins with inflammatory bowel disease. TCRdb reprocessed the 5' RACE reads; each CDR3 protein has one entry and no DNA is given. The listing contains around 190,000 distinct CDR3 sequences. The sequenced sample consisted of blood. Source of these receptors: a human donor with ulcerative colitis or Crohn's disease, or a healthy co-twin of an affected twin (not recorded which).

The chain has TRBV7-9 and TRBJ2-1; TCRdb's D call of TRBD1 is untestable without DNA. The germline V gene encodes CDR1 SEHNR and CDR2 FQNEAQ (reference sequence). The CDR3 length is 14 residues. The CDR3 loop reads CASSWTDTYNEQFF.

The chain recombines TRBV6-5 with TRBJ1-5; TCRdb names TRBD1, which stays unverified in the absence of DNA. Per germline, CDR1 MNHEY and CDR2 SVGAGI. The CDR3 contains 17 residues. CDR3 sequence: CASSYSAGGSSNQPQHF.

The J gene is TRBJ2-6, the V gene TRBV9. The V gene's germline CDR1 is SGDLS and CDR2 YYNGEE. This CDR3 region has 16 residues. The CDR3 is CASSARGDSGANVLTF.

The chain recombines TRBV20-1 with TRBJ2-2. There are 13 residues in the CDR3. From germline, CDR1 is DFQATT and CDR2 SNEGSKA (reference sequence). This chain's CDR3 is CSARDRVRGELFF.

The chain's CDR3 is CSVEELGQASGGYTF. This chain joins TRBV29-1 and TRBJ1-2; there is no DNA to check the TCRdb D call of TRBD1. Germline V gene data show CDR1 as SQVTM and CDR2 as ANQGSEA. This CDR3 has 15 residues.